This T cell receptor (beta chain) came from a study of shared T cell receptors in the human thymus. Clones were read by immunoSEQ multiplex PCR, and TCRdb kept only the in-frame ones, dropping some. Of hundreds of thousands of clones in the sample, over 75% are singletons; the top ten hold around 0.0099%. Germline V gives CDR1 MGHRA, CDR2 YSYEKL. Trimming took 3 bases from V and 5 from J, leaving 10 bases between them. The CDR3 has 14 amino acids. These same data were also listed under a study on human thymus T cells. That report notes: Thymic samples were excised during corrective heart operations.

The J gene is TRBJ2-2, the V gene TRBV4-1; no reliable D call. The receptor comes from a boy in the first two years of life with a congenital heart defect. Specimen: thymocytes. DNA of the CDR3: TGCGCCAGCAGCCATCCTACTCAAACCGGGGAGCTGTTTTTT. This encodes CASSHPTQTGELFF.